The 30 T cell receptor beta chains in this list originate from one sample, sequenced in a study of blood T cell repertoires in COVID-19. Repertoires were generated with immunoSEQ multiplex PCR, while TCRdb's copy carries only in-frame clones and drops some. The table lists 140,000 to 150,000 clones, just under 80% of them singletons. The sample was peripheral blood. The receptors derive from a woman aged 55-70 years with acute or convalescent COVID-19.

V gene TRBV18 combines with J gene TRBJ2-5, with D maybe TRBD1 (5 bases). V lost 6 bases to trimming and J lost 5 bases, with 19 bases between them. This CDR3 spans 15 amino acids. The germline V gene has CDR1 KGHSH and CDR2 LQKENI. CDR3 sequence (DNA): TGTGCCAGCTCTTACAGCGATTTGGCAGGGGAGACCCAGTACTTC. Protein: CASSYSDLAGETQYF.

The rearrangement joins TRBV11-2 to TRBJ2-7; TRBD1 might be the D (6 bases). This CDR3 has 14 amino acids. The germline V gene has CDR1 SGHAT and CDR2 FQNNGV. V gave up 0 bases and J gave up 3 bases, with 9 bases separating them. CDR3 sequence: CASSLDRGLYEQYF. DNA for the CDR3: TGTGCCAGCAGCTTAGACAGGGGTCTCTACGAGCAGTACTTC. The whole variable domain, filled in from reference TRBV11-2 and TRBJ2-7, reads EAGVAQSPRYKIIEKRQSVAFWCNPISGHATLYWYQQILGQGPKLLIQFQNNGVVDDSQLPKDRFSAERLKGVDSTLKIQPAKLEDSAVYLCASSLDRGLYEQYFGPGTRLTVT.

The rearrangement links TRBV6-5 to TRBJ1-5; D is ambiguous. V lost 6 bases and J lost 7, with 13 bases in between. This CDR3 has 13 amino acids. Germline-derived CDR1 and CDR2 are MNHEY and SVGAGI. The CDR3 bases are TGTGCCAGCAGAACCTATAACGGGCAGCCCCAGCATTTT. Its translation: CASRTYNGQPQHF.

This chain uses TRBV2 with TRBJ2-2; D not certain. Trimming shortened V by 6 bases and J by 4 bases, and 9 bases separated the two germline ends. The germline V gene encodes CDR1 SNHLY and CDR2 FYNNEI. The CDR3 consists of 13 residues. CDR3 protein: CASRAVTTGELFF. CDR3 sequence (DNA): TGTGCCAGCAGGGCGGTGACCACCGGGGAGCTGTTTTTT.

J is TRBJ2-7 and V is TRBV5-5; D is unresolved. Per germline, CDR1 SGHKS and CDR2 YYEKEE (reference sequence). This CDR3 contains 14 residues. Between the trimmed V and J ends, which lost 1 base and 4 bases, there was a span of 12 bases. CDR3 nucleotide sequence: TGTGCCAGCAGCTTGACGGAATTCGGGTACGAGCAGTACTTC. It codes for CASSLTEFGYEQYF.

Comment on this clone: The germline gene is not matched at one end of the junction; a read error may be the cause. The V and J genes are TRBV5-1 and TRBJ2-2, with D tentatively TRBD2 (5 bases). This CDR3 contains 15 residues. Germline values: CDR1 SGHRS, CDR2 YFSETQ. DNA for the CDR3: TGCGCCAGCCGCTTTCCGGCGGGTGCCACCGGGGAGCTGTTTTTT. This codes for CASRFPAGATGELFF. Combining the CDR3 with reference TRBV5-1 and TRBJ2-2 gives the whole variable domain KAGVTQTPRYLIKTRGQQVTLSCSPISGHRSVSWYQQTPGQGLQFLFEYFSETQRNKGNFPGRFSGRQFSNSRSEMNVSTLELGDSALYLCASRFPAGATGELFFGEGSRLTVL.

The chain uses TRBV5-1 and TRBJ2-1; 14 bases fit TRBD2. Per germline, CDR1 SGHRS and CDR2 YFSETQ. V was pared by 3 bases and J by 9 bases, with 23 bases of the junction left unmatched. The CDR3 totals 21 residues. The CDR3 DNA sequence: TGCGCCAGCAGCTGGGGACGCGGACTAGCGGGAGGACGTCCCTTAAATGGTGAGCAGTTCTTC. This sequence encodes CASSWGRGLAGGRPLNGEQFF. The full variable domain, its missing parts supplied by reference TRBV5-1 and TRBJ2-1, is KAGVTQTPRYLIKTRGQQVTLSCSPISGHRSVSWYQQTPGQGLQFLFEYFSETQRNKGNFPGRFSGRQFSNSRSEMNVSTLELGDSALYLCASSWGRGLAGGRPLNGEQFFGPGTRLTVL.

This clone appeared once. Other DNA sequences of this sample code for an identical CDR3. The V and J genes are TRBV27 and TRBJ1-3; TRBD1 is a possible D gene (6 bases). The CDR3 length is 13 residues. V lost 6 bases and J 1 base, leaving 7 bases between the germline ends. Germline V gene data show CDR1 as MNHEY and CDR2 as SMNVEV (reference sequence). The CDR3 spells CASRRGSGNTIYF. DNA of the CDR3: TGTGCCAGCAGGAGGGGGTCTGGAAACACCATATATTTT.

CDR3 sequence reads: CASSLTRAGGLSPPFF. CDR3 nucleotide sequence: TGTGCCAGCAGCCTGACTAGGGCGGGAGGGCTTTCACCCCCGTTCTTC. The chain recombines TRBV11-2 with TRBJ2-1; 9 nucleotides line up with TRBD2. CDR1 and CDR2 from the germline V gene are SGHAT and FQNNGV. V trimming: 5 bases; J trimming: 15 bases; junction bases outside the gene matches: 20. The CDR3 runs to 16 residues. The complete variable domain, with remaining parts taken from reference TRBV11-2 and TRBJ2-1, reads EAGVAQSPRYKIIEKRQSVAFWCNPISGHATLYWYQQILGQGPKLLIQFQNNGVVDDSQLPKDRFSAERLKGVDSTLKIQPAKLEDSAVYLCASSLTRAGGLSPPFFGPGTRLTVL.

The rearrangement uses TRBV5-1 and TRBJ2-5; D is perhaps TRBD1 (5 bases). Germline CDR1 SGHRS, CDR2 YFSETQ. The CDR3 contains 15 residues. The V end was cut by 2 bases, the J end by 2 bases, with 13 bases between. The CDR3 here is CASSFAGIRQETQYF. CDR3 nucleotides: TGCGCCAGCAGCTTTGCAGGGATTAGGCAAGAGACCCAGTACTTC.

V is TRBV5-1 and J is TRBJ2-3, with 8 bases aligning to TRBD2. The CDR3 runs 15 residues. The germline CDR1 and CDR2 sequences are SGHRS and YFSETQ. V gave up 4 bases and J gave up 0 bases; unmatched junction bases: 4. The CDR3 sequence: CASSRAGVSTDTQYF. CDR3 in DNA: TGCGCCAGCAGCCGAGCGGGGGTGAGCACAGATACGCAGTATTTT.

As DNA, the CDR3 is TGTGCCAGCTCATCCGGGACAGCTTCCTACGAGCAGTACTTC. The encoded protein is CASSSGTASYEQYF. The chain uses TRBV18 and TRBJ2-7; TRBD1 aligns across 7 bases. V shed 5 bases, J shed 1 base, and the junction held 5 bases outside the gene matches. The V gene's germline CDR1 is KGHSH and CDR2 LQKENI. The CDR3 has 14 residues. Looking up the rest from reference TRBV18 and TRBJ2-7 gives the full variable domain: NAGVMQNPRHLVRRRGQEARLRCSPMKGHSHVYWYRQLPEEGLKFMVYLQKENIIDESGMPKERFSAEFPKEGPSILRIQQVVRGDSAAYFCASSSGTASYEQYFGPGTRLTVT.

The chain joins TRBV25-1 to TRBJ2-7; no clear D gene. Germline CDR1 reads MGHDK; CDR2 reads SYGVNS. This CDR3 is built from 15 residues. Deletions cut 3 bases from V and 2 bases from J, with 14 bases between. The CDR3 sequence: CASSEWLQNPYEQYF. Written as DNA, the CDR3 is TGTGCCAGCAGTGAGTGGCTGCAGAACCCCTACGAGCAGTACTTC.

DNA for the CDR3: TGTGCCAGCAGCTCACCCCGACAGGGCAGAGCCTTCCACTTT. Translating it yields CASSSPRQGRAFHF. The genes are TRBV11-2 and TRBJ1-6, with 7 bases lining up with TRBD1. The CDR3 extends over 14 amino acids. With V trimmed by 4 bases and J by 17 bases, 14 bases remained unmatched. The V gene's germline CDR1 is SGHAT and CDR2 FQNNGV.

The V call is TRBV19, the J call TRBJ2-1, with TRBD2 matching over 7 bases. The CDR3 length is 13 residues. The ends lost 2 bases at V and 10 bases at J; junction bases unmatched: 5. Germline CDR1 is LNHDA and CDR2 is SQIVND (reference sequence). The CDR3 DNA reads TGTGCCAGTAGTATATCGGGAGGCGGGGAGCAGTTCTTC. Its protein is CASSISGGGEQFF.

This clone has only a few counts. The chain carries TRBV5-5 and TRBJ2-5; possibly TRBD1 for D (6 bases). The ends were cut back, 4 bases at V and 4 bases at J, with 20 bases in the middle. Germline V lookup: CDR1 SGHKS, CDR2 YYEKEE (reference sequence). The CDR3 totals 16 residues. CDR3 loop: CASSLTPGQGAETQYF. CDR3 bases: TGTGCCAGCAGCCTGACGCCGGGACAAGGGGCAGAGACCCAGTACTTC.

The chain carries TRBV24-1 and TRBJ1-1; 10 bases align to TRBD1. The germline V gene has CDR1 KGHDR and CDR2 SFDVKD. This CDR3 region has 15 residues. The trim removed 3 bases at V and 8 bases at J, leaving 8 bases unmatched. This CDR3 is CATSDDRGRGREAFF. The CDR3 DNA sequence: TGTGCCACCAGTGATGACAGGGGGCGAGGACGCGAAGCTTTCTTT.

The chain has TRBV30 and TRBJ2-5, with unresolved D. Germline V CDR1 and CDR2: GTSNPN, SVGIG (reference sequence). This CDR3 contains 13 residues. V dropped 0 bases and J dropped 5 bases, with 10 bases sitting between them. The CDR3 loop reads CAWSVLNKETQYF. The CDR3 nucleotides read TGTGCCTGGAGTGTACTGAATAAGGAGACCCAGTACTTC.

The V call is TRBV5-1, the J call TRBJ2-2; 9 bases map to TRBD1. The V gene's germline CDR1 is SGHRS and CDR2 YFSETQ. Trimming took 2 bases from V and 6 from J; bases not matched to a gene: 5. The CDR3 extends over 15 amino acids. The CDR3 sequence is CASSFYGTGSGELFF. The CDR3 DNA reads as TGCGCCAGCAGCTTTTATGGGACAGGGTCCGGGGAGCTGTTTTTT.

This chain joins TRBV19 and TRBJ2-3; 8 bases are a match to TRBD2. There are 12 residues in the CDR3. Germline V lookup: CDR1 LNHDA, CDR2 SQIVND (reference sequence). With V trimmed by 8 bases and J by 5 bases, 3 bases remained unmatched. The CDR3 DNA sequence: TGTGCCAGTCGGCTAGCGGGAGATACGCAGTATTTT. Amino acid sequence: CASRLAGDTQYF.

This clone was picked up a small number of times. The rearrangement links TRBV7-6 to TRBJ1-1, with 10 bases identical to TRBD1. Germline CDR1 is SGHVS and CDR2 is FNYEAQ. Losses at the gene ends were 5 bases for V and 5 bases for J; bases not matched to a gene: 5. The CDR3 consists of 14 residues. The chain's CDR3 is CASSPRQGATEAFF. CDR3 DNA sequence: TGTGCCAGCAGCCCTAGACAGGGGGCTACTGAAGCTTTCTTT.

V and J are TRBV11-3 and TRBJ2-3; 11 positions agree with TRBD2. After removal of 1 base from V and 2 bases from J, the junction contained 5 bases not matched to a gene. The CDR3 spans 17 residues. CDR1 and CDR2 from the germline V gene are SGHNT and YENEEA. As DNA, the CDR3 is TGTGCCAGCAGCTTAGGGGTAGCGGGAGGGCCCACAGATACGCAGTATTTT. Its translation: CASSLGVAGGPTDTQYF.

CDR3 bases: TGTGCCAGCAGTTTTAGGCAGGATAATTCACCCCTCCACTTT. It specifies CASSFRQDNSPLHF. The chain joins TRBV27 to TRBJ1-6; D is unresolved. CDR1 and CDR2 (germline): MNHEY, SMNVEV (reference sequence). With 3 bases removed from V and 5 bases from J, the gap between germline ends came to 8 bases. The CDR3 is 14 amino acids.

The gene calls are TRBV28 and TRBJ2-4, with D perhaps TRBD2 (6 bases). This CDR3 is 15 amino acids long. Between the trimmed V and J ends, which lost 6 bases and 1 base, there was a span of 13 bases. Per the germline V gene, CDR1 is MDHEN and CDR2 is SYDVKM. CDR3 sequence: CASRGGEGAKNIQYF. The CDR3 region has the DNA TGTGCCAGCAGGGGAGGAGAGGGGGCCAAAAACATTCAGTACTTC.

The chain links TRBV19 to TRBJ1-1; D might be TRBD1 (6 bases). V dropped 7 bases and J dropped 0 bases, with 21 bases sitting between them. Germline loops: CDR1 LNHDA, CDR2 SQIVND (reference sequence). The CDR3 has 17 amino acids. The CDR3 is CASTLRGRGTVNTEAFF. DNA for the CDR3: TGTGCCAGTACCCTGAGGGGGAGGGGGACCGTGAACACTGAAGCTTTCTTT.

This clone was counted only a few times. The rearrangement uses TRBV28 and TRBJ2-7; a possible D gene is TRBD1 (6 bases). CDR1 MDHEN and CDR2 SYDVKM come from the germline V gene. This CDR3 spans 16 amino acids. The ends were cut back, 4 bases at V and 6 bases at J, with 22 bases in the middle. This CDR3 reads CASSSPGAFKGGEQYF. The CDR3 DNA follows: TGTGCCAGCAGTTCCCCCGGCGCTTTTAAAGGGGGCGAGCAGTACTTC. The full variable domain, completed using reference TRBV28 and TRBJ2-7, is DVKVTQSSRYLVKRTGEKVFLECVQDMDHENMFWYRQDPGLGLRLIYFSYDVKMKEKGDIPEGYSVSREKKERFSLILESASTNQTSMYLCASSSPGAFKGGEQYFGPGTRLTVT.

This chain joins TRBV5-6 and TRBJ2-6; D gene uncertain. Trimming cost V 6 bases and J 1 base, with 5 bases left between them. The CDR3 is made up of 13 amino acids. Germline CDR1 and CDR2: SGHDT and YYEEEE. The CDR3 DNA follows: TGTGCCAGCATTATTTCTGGGGCCAACGTCCTGACTTTC. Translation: CASIISGANVLTF.

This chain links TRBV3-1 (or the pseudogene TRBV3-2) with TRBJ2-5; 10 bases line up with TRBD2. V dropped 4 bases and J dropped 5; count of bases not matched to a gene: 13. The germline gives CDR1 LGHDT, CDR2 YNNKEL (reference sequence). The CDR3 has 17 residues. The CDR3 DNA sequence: TGTGCCAGCAGCCCACGGCCGGGACTAGCGCGGTGGGAGACCCAGTACTTC. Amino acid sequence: CASSPRPGLARWETQYF.

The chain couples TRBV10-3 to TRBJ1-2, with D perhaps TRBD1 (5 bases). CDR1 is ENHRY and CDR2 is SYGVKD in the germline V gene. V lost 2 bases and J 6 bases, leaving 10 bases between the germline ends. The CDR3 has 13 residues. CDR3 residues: CAISEGRENGYTF. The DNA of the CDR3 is TGTGCCATCAGTGAGGGCAGGGAAAATGGCTACACCTTC.

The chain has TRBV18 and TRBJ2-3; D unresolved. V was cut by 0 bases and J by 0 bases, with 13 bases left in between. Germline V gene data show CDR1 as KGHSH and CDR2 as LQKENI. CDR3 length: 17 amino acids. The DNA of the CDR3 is TGTGCCAGCTCACCACCGAAAATGGGCGCTAGCACAGATACGCAGTATTTT. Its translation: CASSPPKMGASTDTQYF. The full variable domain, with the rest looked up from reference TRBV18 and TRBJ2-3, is NAGVMQNPRHLVRRRGQEARLRCSPMKGHSHVYWYRQLPEEGLKFMVYLQKENIIDESGMPKERFSAEFPKEGPSILRIQQVVRGDSAAYFCASSPPKMGASTDTQYFGPGTRLTVL.